This entry lists 16 T cell receptor beta chains sequenced from one sample in a study of T-cell reconstitution after alpha-beta-depleted transplantation in children. General study findings and limits: T-cell counts and diversity at one year following transplant were attributed mainly to newly produced T cells.

Preparation of the TCRbeta library used unique molecular identifiers. Using its own MiXCR run on the PCR reads, TCRdb lists one record per CDR3 protein. The table lists hundreds of thousands of distinct CDR3 sequences, about 7.3% of them singletons, with 9.1% in the top ten. No antigen has been assigned to these receptors. The specimen was peripheral blood, collected 360 days after TCRalphabeta/CD19-depleted stem cell transplant. The receptors come from a female patient aged 2-15 years who had a stem cell transplant for Fanconi anemia, so the T cells may come from the graft donor.

This clonotype was recorded at least ten times. The CDR3 region is CATNVGNQPQHF. The CDR3 DNA is TGTGCCACCAACGTCGGGAATCAGCCCCAGCATTTT. The V call is TRBV28, the J call TRBJ1-5, with unresolved D. V was cut by 10 bases and J by 4 bases, with 11 bases left in between. Germline CDR1 reads MDHEN; CDR2 reads SYDVKM. The length of the CDR3 is 12 residues.

The sample holds many counts of this clonotype. The chain employs TRBV20-1 and TRBJ1-1; 9 positions match TRBD1. The germline CDR1 and CDR2 sequences are DFQATT and SNEGSKA (reference sequence). CDR3 length: 16 residues. The V segment lost 2 bases and the J segment 5 bases; nucleotides outside the gene matches: 12. The CDR3 protein is CSARPRGQGPGTEAFF. DNA for the CDR3: TGCAGTGCTAGACCCCGGGGACAGGGCCCTGGGACTGAAGCTTTCTTT.

This clonotype was recorded a few times. The chain couples TRBV1 to TRBJ1-6. TRBV1 corresponds to a pseudogene. The CDR3 is made up of 15 amino acids. The CDR3 nucleotides are TGCACCAGCAATGCCTCTGTTCCTTATAATTCACCCCTCCACTTT. Translating it yields CTSNASVPYNSPLHF.

The chain employs TRBV20-1 and TRBJ2-5, with D tentatively TRBD2 (6 bases). This CDR3 comprises 17 residues. Germline V CDR1 and CDR2: DFQATT, SNEGSKA (reference sequence). CDR3 in amino acids: CCFSRPRGMPSAETQYF. The CDR3, as DNA: TGCTGTTTTAGCCGGCCTCGGGGGATGCCCTCAGCAGAGACCCAGTACTTC.

This chain connects TRBV7-2 to TRBJ1-5; no definite D call. Germline V lookup: CDR1 SGHTA, CDR2 FQGNSA. The CDR3 length is 14 residues. The ends were cut back, 0 bases at V and 7 bases at J, with 10 bases in the middle. The CDR3 region has the DNA TGTGCCAGCAGCTTAGCGTGGCCGGGACAGCCCCAGCATTTT. Protein sequence: CASSLAWPGQPQHF.

The DNA of the CDR3 is TGTGCCAGCACCTCGGGGGGGTTAGAGACCCAGTACTTC. It translates to CASTSGGLETQYF. The genes are TRBV7-9 and TRBJ2-5; 8 bases are shared with TRBD2. Germline V gene sequence: CDR1 SEHNR, CDR2 FQNEAQ (reference sequence). This CDR3 has 13 residues. Trimming removed 7 bases from V and 4 bases from J; junction bases left unmatched: 5.

This clonotype was seen a few times. The rearrangement joins TRBV7-9 to TRBJ2-1; the D call may be TRBD1 or TRBD2 (5 bases each). The length of the CDR3 is 14 residues. The ends were cut back, 3 bases at V and 10 bases at J, with 16 bases in the middle. Germline V CDR1 and CDR2: SEHNR, FQNEAQ (reference sequence). The CDR3: CASSFLSGRPEQFF. In DNA form, the CDR3 reads TGTGCCAGCAGCTTTCTATCGGGACGGCCCGAGCAGTTCTTC.

The V call is TRBV4-2, the J call TRBJ2-7, with D uncertain. The CDR3 runs 12 residues. The V and J ends lost 10 bases and 6 bases respectively, with 16 bases between them. Germline values: CDR1 LGHNA, CDR2 YNFKEQ. The CDR3 region has the DNA TGTGCCACCGGGCCCCGCATGGGCGAGCAGTACTTC. This encodes CATGPRMGEQYF.

CDR3: CASSYSRGNQPQHF. In DNA, the CDR3 is TGTGCCAGCAGTTACTCGAGAGGGAACCAGCCCCAGCATTTT. The rearrangement joins TRBV6-5 to TRBJ1-5; D is unclear. Per the germline V gene, CDR1 is MNHEY and CDR2 is SVGAGI. This CDR3 comprises 14 residues. Trimming took off 0 bases at V and 7 bases at J, with 10 bases between the two ends.

This chain uses TRBV21-1 with TRBJ2-7; TRBD1 reflects the table's D call only, with no check against the DNA. TRBV21-1 is deemed a pseudogene. There are 13 residues in the CDR3. CDR3: CAMGPGTGHEQYV. CDR3 coding DNA: TGTGCCATGGGCCCCGGGACAGGGCATGAGCAGTACGTC.

This clonotype was detected ten times or more. This chain joins TRBV4-1 and TRBJ2-7; 10 bases align to TRBD2. V shed 2 bases and J 3 bases; nucleotides not matched to a gene: 7. This CDR3 comprises 16 residues. Germline V lookup: CDR1 MGHRA, CDR2 YSYEKL. CDR3 sequence (DNA): TGCGCCAGCAGCCAATACAGCGGGAGGGGTATCTACGAGCAGTACTTC. This sequence encodes CASSQYSGRGIYEQYF.

This clonotype was counted between two and nine times. This chain links TRBV12-3 or TRBV12-4 with TRBJ2-2, with 10 bases aligning to TRBD2. The V gene end was trimmed by 3 bases and the J gene end by 5 bases; junction bases not matched to a gene: 12. This CDR3 contains 18 residues. CDR3 amino acids: CASSFNIGGLAPTGELFF. The DNA of the CDR3 is TGTGCCAGCAGTTTTAACATAGGGGGACTAGCGCCGACCGGGGAGCTGTTTTTT.

A few counts support this clonotype. The chain uses TRBV12-3 or TRBV12-4 and TRBJ1-2; D gene ambiguous. Deletions cut 3 bases from V and 2 bases from J, with 13 bases between. The CDR3 sequence is 15 residues long. CDR3 DNA: TGTGCCAGCAGTTTTTTTGGGATTCGGAACTATGGCTACACCTTC. It specifies CASSFFGIRNYGYTF.

This clonotype was observed many times. The chain couples TRBV5-1 to TRBJ2-1, with D possibly matching TRBD1 (6 bases). The V gene's germline CDR1 is SGHRS and CDR2 YFSETQ. CDR3 length equals 19 residues. V shed 0 bases and J shed 3 bases, with 22 bases lying between them. CDR3 nucleotide sequence: TGCGCCAGCAGCTTGGTTGCAGCTTCACGAGGGGGATACTACAATGAGCAGTTCTTC. This gives the protein CASSLVAASRGGYYNEQFF.

This chain connects TRBV11-3 to TRBJ2-4; D may be TRBD2 (6 bases). In germline, CDR1 is SGHNT, CDR2 YENEEA. This CDR3 spans 17 amino acids. The ends were cut back, 5 bases at V and 0 bases at J, with 17 bases in the middle. The CDR3 sequence is CASSIMLMGLAKNIQYF. The CDR3 region has the DNA TGTGCCAGCAGCATCATGCTCATGGGACTAGCCAAAAACATTCAGTACTTC.

This clonotype was seen a few times. The CDR3 DNA is TGTGCCAGCAGCGGGGGACACCTCAATCAGCCCCAGCATTTT. Its protein product is CASSGGHLNQPQHF. The chain is built from TRBV9 and TRBJ1-5; D might be TRBD1 (6 bases). CDR1 and CDR2 from the germline V gene are SGDLS and YYNGEE. This CDR3 contains 14 residues. Trimming left V 3 bases short and J 3 bases short, with 10 bases between.